These 6 T cell receptor beta chains were sequenced from one sample in a study of OX40 agonist ivuxolimab in advanced cancers. The protocol was immunoSEQ multiplex PCR, while the TCRdb copy is restricted to in-frame clones and leaves out a portion. The sample has around 94,000 clones; about 90% are singletons. Sample: CD4+ or CD8+ T cells sorted from blood, taken in a trial of the OX40 agonist ivuxolimab. The receptors here all came from an adult with an advanced solid tumor such as melanoma, head and neck, liver or kidney cancer.

This chain joins TRBV5-6 and TRBJ2-5, with 13 bases identical to TRBD2. The CDR3 has 16 residues. CDR1 SGHDT and CDR2 YYEEEE come from the germline V gene. The V segment lost 4 bases and the J segment 4 bases; nucleotides outside the gene matches: 7. The CDR3 DNA follows: TGTGCCAGCAGCCCGGGACTAGCGGGAAAGGGAGAGACCCAGTACTTC. Translating gives CASSPGLAGKGETQYF.

The chain uses TRBV21-1 and TRBJ1-2; TRBD1, as called in the table, went unchecked against the DNA. TRBV21-1 is shown as a pseudogene. CDR3 size: 17 residues. DNA for the CDR3: TGTGCCAGCAGCCCTCGACAGGGGGCCGACGAAAACTATGGCTACACCTTC. Its protein is CASSPRQGADENYGYTF.

The rearrangement links TRBV7-3 to TRBJ1-4; D gene ambiguous. V shed 5 bases and J shed 7 bases, with 11 bases lying between them. The germline V gene has CDR1 SGHTA and CDR2 FQGTGA. The length of the CDR3 is 13 residues. CDR3 sequence (DNA): TGTGCCAGCAGCCAGTACGGGGTTGAAAAACTGTTTTTT. This gives the protein CASSQYGVEKLFF.

The V gene is TRBV28, the J gene TRBJ2-5; TRBD1 is a possible D gene (6 bases). Per germline, CDR1 MDHEN and CDR2 SYDVKM. This CDR3 spans 18 amino acids. V lost 7 bases, J lost 0 bases, and 24 bases lay in between. This CDR3 reads CASIPRGRGRQYQETQYF. CDR3 in DNA: TGTGCCAGCATTCCCCGGGGCAGGGGCCGTCAGTACCAAGAGACCCAGTACTTC. Variable domain in full (rest from reference TRBV28 and TRBJ2-5): DVKVTQSSRYLVKRTGEKVFLECVQDMDHENMFWYRQDPGLGLRLIYFSYDVKMKEKGDIPEGYSVSREKKERFSLILESASTNQTSMYLCASIPRGRGRQYQETQYFGPGTRLLVL.

The CDR3 protein is CASKAASAEETQYF. In DNA form, the CDR3 reads TGTGCCAGCAAAGCCGCTAGCGCGGAGGAGACCCAGTACTTC. This chain connects TRBV25-1 to TRBJ2-5; possibly TRBD2 for D (6 bases). V was trimmed by 7 bases and J by 5 bases, leaving 17 bases between them. CDR1 is MGHDK and CDR2 is SYGVNS in the germline V gene. This CDR3 is 14 amino acids long.

V and J are TRBV18 and TRBJ1-2; D gene uncertain. The CDR3 totals 15 residues. Per the germline V gene, CDR1 is KGHSH and CDR2 is LQKENI. Trimming took 3 bases from V and 5 from J, leaving 16 bases between them. CDR3 region: CASSPEVRPVYGYTF. The CDR3 bases are TGTGCCAGCTCACCCGAGGTCCGGCCAGTTTATGGCTACACCTTC.